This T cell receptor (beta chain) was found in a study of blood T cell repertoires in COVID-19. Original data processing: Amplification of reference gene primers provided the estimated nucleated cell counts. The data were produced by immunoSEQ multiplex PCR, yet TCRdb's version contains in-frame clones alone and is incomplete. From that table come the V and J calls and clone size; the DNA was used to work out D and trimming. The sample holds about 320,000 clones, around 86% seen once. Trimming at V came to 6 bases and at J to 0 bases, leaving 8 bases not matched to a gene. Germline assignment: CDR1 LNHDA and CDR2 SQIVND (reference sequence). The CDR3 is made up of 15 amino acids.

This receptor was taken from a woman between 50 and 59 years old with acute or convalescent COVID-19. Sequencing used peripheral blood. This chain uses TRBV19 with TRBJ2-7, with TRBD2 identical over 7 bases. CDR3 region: CASRTSRRDSYEQYF. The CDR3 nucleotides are TGTGCCAGTAGGACTAGCCGGAGAGACTCCTACGAGCAGTACTTC.